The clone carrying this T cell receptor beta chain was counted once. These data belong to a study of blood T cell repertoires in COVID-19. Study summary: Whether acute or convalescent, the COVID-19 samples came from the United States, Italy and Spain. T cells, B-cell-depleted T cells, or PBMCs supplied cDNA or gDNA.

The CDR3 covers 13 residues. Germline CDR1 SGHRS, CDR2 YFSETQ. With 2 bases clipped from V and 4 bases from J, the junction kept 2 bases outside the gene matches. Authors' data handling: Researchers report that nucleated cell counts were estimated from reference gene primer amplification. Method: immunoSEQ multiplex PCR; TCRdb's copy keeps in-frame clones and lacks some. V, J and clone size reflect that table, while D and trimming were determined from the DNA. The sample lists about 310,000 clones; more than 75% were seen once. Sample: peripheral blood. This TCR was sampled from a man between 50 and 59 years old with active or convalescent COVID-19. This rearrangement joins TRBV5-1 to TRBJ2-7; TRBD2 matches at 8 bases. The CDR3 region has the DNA TGCGCCAGCAGCTTCCCGGGGGGGTACGAGCAGTACTTC. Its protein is CASSFPGGYEQYF.